This entry concerns a single T cell receptor beta chain. This sample was included in a study of T-cell memory formation after mild COVID-19. MiXCR, run by TCRdb on the 5' RACE reads, gives a single entry per CDR3 protein. The sample shows 400,000 or so distinct CDR3 sequences, approximately 21% of them seen only once. This CDR3 comprises 14 residues. Germline V gene sequence: CDR1 SNHLY, CDR2 FYNNEI. Trimming shortened V by 8 bases and J by 2 bases, and 13 bases separated the two germline ends. Sequencing used PBMCs or a T cell subset sorted from them (not recorded which). This chain joins TRBV2 and TRBJ2-4; TRBD1 might be the D (6 bases). This TCR derives from an adult woman who had mild COVID-19 (a few samples of this study predate the infection). Cell type and time point are not known. Here the CDR3 DNA reads TGTGCCAGCGACGAAACAGGGCCCAAAAACATTCAGTACTTC. It is translated as CASDETGPKNIQYF. The variable domain in full, completed from reference TRBV2 and TRBJ2-4, reads EPEVTQTPSHQVTQMGQEVILRCVPISNHLYFYWYRQILGQKVEFLVSFYNNEISEKSEIFDDQFSVERPDGSNFTLKIRSTKLEDSAMYFCASDETGPKNIQYFGAGTRLSVL.